Each of the 5 T cell receptor beta chains below was sequenced from the same sample in a study of blood T cell repertoires in COVID-19. The protocol was immunoSEQ multiplex PCR, while the TCRdb copy is restricted to in-frame clones and leaves out a portion. The data contain 15,000 to 17,000 clones, around 83% of them singletons. Specimen: peripheral blood. The receptors come from a man older than 75 with active or convalescent COVID-19.

This chain links TRBV5-4 with TRBJ2-5; 8 bases are a match to TRBD1. The CDR3 totals 15 residues. Unmatched junction bases numbered 12, after V lost 5 bases and J lost 6 bases. Germline CDR1 is SGHNT and CDR2 is YYREEE (reference sequence). The CDR3 DNA reads TGTGCCAGCAGAGATGGCAGGACAGGGAGACAGACCCAGTACTTC. Translating it yields CASRDGRTGRQTQYF.

This clone was detected only a few times. V gene TRBV7-2 combines with J gene TRBJ2-7; possible D gene TRBD2, 5 bases. The length of the CDR3 is 15 residues. Germline lookup yields CDR1 SGHTA and CDR2 FQGNSA. V was shortened by 2 bases and J by 4 bases, with 15 bases between the two germline ends. Here the CDR3 DNA reads TGTGCCAGCAGCTTAAGTCCCGCTAGCCCGTACGAGCAGTACTTC. Protein product: CASSLSPASPYEQYF.

This clone has more than one count but fewer than ten. The chain joins TRBV28 to TRBJ1-1, with 7 nucleotides matching TRBD1. Trimming took 3 bases from V and 4 from J; bases not matched to a gene: 8. Germline V gene lookup returns CDR1 MDHEN and CDR2 SYDVKM. The CDR3 has 15 residues. This CDR3 is CASSLAGGGSTEAFF. Written as DNA, the CDR3 is TGTGCCAGCAGTTTGGCCGGAGGGGGCAGCACTGAAGCTTTCTTT.

In this sample, this clone turned up once. The V call is TRBV12-3 or TRBV12-4, the J call TRBJ2-1; 10 bases agree with TRBD1. Trimming removed 10 bases from V and 8 bases from J; junction bases left unmatched: 5. This CDR3 comprises 12 residues. CDR3: CAIQTGGDEQFF. The CDR3 DNA follows: TGTGCCATTCAGACAGGGGGCGATGAGCAGTTCTTC.

The J gene is TRBJ1-2, the V gene TRBV5-1; 10 nucleotides line up with TRBD1. This CDR3 comprises 20 residues. V shed 1 base and J 2 bases; nucleotides not matched to a gene: 17. Germline lookup yields CDR1 SGHRS and CDR2 YFSETQ. The CDR3 DNA is TGCGCCAGCAGCTTGAGCTGGGTAGGGACAGGGGAAAATCTGAACTATGGCTACACCTTC. Translating it yields CASSLSWVGTGENLNYGYTF.